These 15 T cell receptor beta chains originate from one sample sequenced in a study of blood T cell repertoires in COVID-19. Assay: immunoSEQ multiplex PCR; the TCRdb copy retains only in-frame clones and omits some. The table has about 240,000 clones, 80% to 90% seen once. Sequencing was carried out using peripheral blood. These receptors were collected from a man aged 55-75 years with acute or convalescent COVID-19.

This clone is a singleton in its sample. This sequence joins TRBV7-2 and TRBJ2-5; tentative D call: TRBD1 (6 bases). Germline CDR1 is SGHTA and CDR2 is FQGNSA. This CDR3 contains 13 residues. V gave up 4 bases and J gave up 5 bases, with 11 bases separating them. CDR3 DNA: TGTGCCAGCAGCTCCGCAGGGGTGGAGACCCAGTACTTC. Encoded protein: CASSSAGVETQYF.

As regards this clone: The sample contains more than one DNA sequence encoding this CDR3. This chain links TRBV7-3 with TRBJ2-1; 7 bases line up with TRBD2. V lost 2 bases to trimming and J lost 4 bases; unmatched junction nucleotides: 2. This CDR3 comprises 14 residues. Germline V CDR1 and CDR2: SGHTA, FQGTGA. CDR3 amino acids: CASSLGAGYNEQFF. CDR3 in DNA: TGTGCCAGCAGCTTAGGAGCGGGATACAATGAGCAGTTCTTC. The full variable domain, rest sourced from reference TRBV7-3 and TRBJ2-1, is GAGVSQTPSNKVTEKGKYVELRCDPISGHTALYWYRQSLGQGPEFLIYFQGTGAADDSGLPNDRFFAVRPEGSVSTLKIQRTERGDSAVYLCASSLGAGYNEQFFGPGTRLTVL.

The chain has TRBV7-9 and TRBJ1-1; perhaps TRBD1 as D (6 bases). V was shortened by 2 bases and J by 11 bases, with 12 bases between the two germline ends. This CDR3 contains 12 residues. Per germline, CDR1 SEHNR and CDR2 FQNEAQ (reference sequence). Here the CDR3 reads CASSLQDSGAFF. CDR3 bases: TGTGCCAGCAGCTTACAGGACAGTGGGGCTTTCTTT.

CDR3 in amino acids: CASKKLRGQGSSYNSPLHF. The CDR3 coding sequence is TGTGCCAGCAAAAAACTTAGAGGACAGGGAAGCTCCTATAATTCACCCCTCCACTTT. The rearrangement links TRBV27 to TRBJ1-6; TRBD1 matches 8 bases. Germline lookup yields CDR1 MNHEY and CDR2 SMNVEV (reference sequence). Trimming cost V 7 bases and J 0 bases; bases outside gene matches: 14. The CDR3 covers 19 residues.

The gene calls are TRBV7-3 and TRBJ1-2; D perhaps matches TRBD1 (6 bases). Trimming cost V 6 bases and J 4 bases, with 12 bases left between them. From germline, CDR1 is SGHTA and CDR2 FQGTGA. The CDR3 has 13 residues. The CDR3 reads CASSQGSGYGYTF. The DNA for the CDR3 is TGTGCCAGCAGTCAGGGGTCTGGCTATGGCTACACCTTC.

The rearrangement links TRBV5-1 to TRBJ1-5; the D is unclear. Per germline, CDR1 SGHRS and CDR2 YFSETQ. V was pared by 0 bases and J by 1 base, with 8 bases between. The CDR3 sequence is 15 residues long. The chain's CDR3 is CASSLDSPSNQPQHF. The CDR3 nucleotides read TGCGCCAGCAGCTTGGACAGCCCCAGCAATCAGCCCCAGCATTTT.

This clone was recorded once. This chain links TRBV19 with TRBJ1-5; D not certain. Germline CDR1 is LNHDA and CDR2 is SQIVND (reference sequence). The CDR3 loop spans 17 amino acids. V shed 3 bases and J shed 4 bases, with 19 bases lying between them. This CDR3 is CASSIGVASPSNQPQHF. CDR3 sequence (DNA): TGTGCCAGTAGTATTGGCGTAGCAAGTCCGTCGAATCAGCCCCAGCATTTT.

Comment on this clone: The same CDR3 can be traced to other DNA sequences in this sample. This chain uses TRBV19 with TRBJ2-2; TRBD1 aligns across 7 bases. V shed 5 bases, J shed 2 bases, and the junction held 5 bases outside the gene matches. The V gene's germline CDR1 is LNHDA and CDR2 SQIVND (reference sequence). CDR3 length: 15 amino acids. This CDR3 is CASSFRDRNTGELFF. The DNA of the CDR3 is TGTGCCAGTAGTTTCCGGGACAGAAACACCGGGGAGCTGTTTTTT.

This chain links TRBV6-4 with TRBJ1-5; D is possibly TRBD1 (5 bases). V shed 6 bases and J shed 2 bases, with 11 bases lying between them. Germline V gene data show CDR1 as MRHNA and CDR2 as SNTAGT. The CDR3 spans 14 residues. The CDR3 spells CASSAGGGNQPQHF. In DNA, the CDR3 is TGTGCCAGCAGCGCCGGGGGAGGCAATCAGCCCCAGCATTTT.

The V gene is TRBV12-5, the J gene TRBJ2-5; TRBD1 matches 12 bases. Trimming at V came to 2 bases and at J to 4 bases, leaving 5 bases not matched to a gene. CDR3 size: 16 residues. Germline CDR1 LGHNT, CDR2 FRNRAP. CDR3 protein: CASGLTPGQGAETQYF. In DNA form, the CDR3 reads TGTGCTAGTGGTTTGACCCCGGGACAGGGGGCAGAGACCCAGTACTTC.

This sequence joins TRBV11-3 and TRBJ1-2; a weak D match, TRBD1 (6 bases). Germline V gene sequence: CDR1 SGHNT, CDR2 YENEEA. CDR3 length: 13 residues. Between the trimmed V and J ends, which lost 5 bases and 8 bases, there was a span of 15 bases. The CDR3 nucleotides read TGTGCCAGCAGCCCTGACAGGTCTCTCGGCTACACCTTC. Protein product: CASSPDRSLGYTF.

The V gene is TRBV7-2, the J gene TRBJ2-1; TRBD1 matches at 10 bases. The CDR3 spans 15 residues. V lost 4 bases, J lost 6 bases, and 6 bases stayed unmatched. Germline values: CDR1 SGHTA, CDR2 FQGNSA. The CDR3 sequence: CASSSPGTGVNEQFF. The CDR3 region has the DNA TGTGCCAGCAGCTCACCCGGGACAGGGGTCAATGAGCAGTTCTTC. The full variable domain, rest sourced from reference TRBV7-2 and TRBJ2-1, is GAGVSQSPSNKVTEKGKDVELRCDPISGHTALYWYRQSLGQGLEFLIYFQGNSAPDKSGLPSDRFSAERTGGSVSTLTIQRTQQEDSAVYLCASSSPGTGVNEQFFGPGTRLTVL.

The rearrangement uses TRBV11-3 and TRBJ2-3, with 8 bases aligning to TRBD2. The CDR3 contains 17 residues. V lost 5 bases and J lost 6; bases outside the gene matches: 16. Germline V lookup: CDR1 SGHNT, CDR2 YENEEA. The CDR3 here is CASSTRLAGYGGDTQYF. The CDR3 nucleotides are TGTGCCAGCAGCACGCGTCTAGCGGGCTATGGGGGGGATACGCAGTATTTT.

This clone has only a few counts. The rearrangement joins TRBV3-1 (or the pseudogene TRBV3-2) to TRBJ1-2, with TRBD1 matching 7 bases. Trimming cost V 4 bases and J 5 bases; bases outside gene matches: 10. The CDR3 runs 15 residues. Germline V gene sequence: CDR1 LGHDT, CDR2 YNNKEL (reference sequence). The CDR3 DNA is TGTGCCAGCAGCCCGCAGGACAGGCCTTTATATGGCTACACCTTC. Translating it yields CASSPQDRPLYGYTF.

The chain couples TRBV10-3 to TRBJ1-3; possible D gene TRBD1, 6 bases. CDR3 size: 15 residues. In germline, CDR1 is ENHRY, CDR2 SYGVKD. Trimming cost V 11 bases and J 0 bases, with 17 bases left between them. The CDR3 spells CAGRQVPFSGNTIYF. DNA of the CDR3: TGTGCCGGAAGACAGGTCCCTTTCTCTGGAAACACCATATATTTT.